This TCR beta chain derives from a study of T cells after yellow fever vaccination. Study overall: Fractions low in cell number were prepared with SMART-Seq v4 Ultra Low Input.

Study results and limitations: Most primary-vaccination clones reappeared after the booster (about 97% CD4, roughly 88% CD8). A small share of clonotypes appeared in both CD4 and CD8 compartments.

The 5'RACE template-switching step produced TCR cDNA and added a universal primer site and UMIs. One entry per CDR3 protein results from TCRdb running MiXCR on the 5' RACE reads. Altogether approximately 160,000 distinct CDR3 sequences are present, approximately 6.2% being singletons, with the ten largest covering less than 3%. Note on this clonotype: What it recognizes is unknown.

The CDR3 extends over 13 amino acids. Germline CDR1 is DFQATT and CDR2 is SNEGSKA (reference sequence). V lost 3 bases, J lost 2 bases, and 11 bases lay in between. The clonotype originates from a man in his late teens or twenties who received the YFV17D yellow fever vaccine. The rearrangement links TRBV20-1 to TRBJ2-7; D might be TRBD1 (5 bases). The material sequenced was CD4+ T cells sorted from PBMCs, taken on the day of the first yellow fever vaccination. The chain's CDR3 is CSARQGYTYEQYF. CDR3 nucleotides: TGCAGTGCTAGGCAGGGTTATACCTACGAGCAGTACTTC.